This TCR beta chain stems from a study of T cells after yellow fever vaccination. About the research overall: It was SMART-Seq v4 Ultra Low Input that prepared the fractions with low cell numbers.

Study conclusions and caveats: From the bulk population, abundant clonotypes could contaminate and appear within FACS-sorted repertoires.

UMIs were added to TCR cDNA along with a universal primer site when it was made by 5'RACE template switching. MiXCR, applied by TCRdb to the 5' RACE reads, yields one record per CDR3 protein. Among 90,000 to 150,000 distinct CDR3 sequences listed, approximately 7.1% were seen once. This clonotype was picked up many times. Its antigen is undetermined. Germline V gives CDR1 MNHEY, CDR2 SMNVEV (reference sequence). The J segment lost 4 bases and the V segment lost 4 bases, leaving 3 bases of the junction unmatched. The CDR3 covers 15 residues. This rearrangement joins TRBV27 to TRBJ2-2; 10 bases are a match to TRBD1. This clonotype originated in a man between 18 and 35 years old who received the YFV17D yellow fever vaccine. Sample: CD4+ T cells sorted from PBMCs, taken about 41 days after the first yellow fever vaccination. In DNA form, the CDR3 reads TGTGCCAGCAGTTCGGGACAGGGGATCACCGGGGAGCTGTTTTTT. As protein: CASSSGQGITGELFF.